This T cell receptor beta chain was captured by sequencing in a study of patients and donors after allogeneic stem cell transplantation. This clonotype has just a few counts. MiXCR was run by TCRdb on the RT-PCR reads, yielding one entry per CDR3 protein. The sample carries tens of thousands of distinct CDR3 sequences, 37% recorded once. Per the germline V gene, CDR1 is LNHNV and CDR2 is YYDKDF (reference sequence). Between the trimmed V and J ends, which lost 1 base and 4 bases, there was a span of 10 bases. The CDR3 length is 14 residues. The V gene is TRBV15, the J gene TRBJ1-2; D is unresolved. The TCR originated in a human donor who was either an allogeneic HSCT recipient or a stem cell or donor lymphocyte infusion donor (not recorded which). It is not recorded whose cells these are; they may come from a transplant donor. Material for sequencing was blood, either unsorted or a sorted T cell fraction (not recorded which). The CDR3 coding sequence is TGTGCCACCAGCAGAGGGTTGTCGTCCTATGGCTACACCTTC. Its translation: CATSRGLSSYGYTF.